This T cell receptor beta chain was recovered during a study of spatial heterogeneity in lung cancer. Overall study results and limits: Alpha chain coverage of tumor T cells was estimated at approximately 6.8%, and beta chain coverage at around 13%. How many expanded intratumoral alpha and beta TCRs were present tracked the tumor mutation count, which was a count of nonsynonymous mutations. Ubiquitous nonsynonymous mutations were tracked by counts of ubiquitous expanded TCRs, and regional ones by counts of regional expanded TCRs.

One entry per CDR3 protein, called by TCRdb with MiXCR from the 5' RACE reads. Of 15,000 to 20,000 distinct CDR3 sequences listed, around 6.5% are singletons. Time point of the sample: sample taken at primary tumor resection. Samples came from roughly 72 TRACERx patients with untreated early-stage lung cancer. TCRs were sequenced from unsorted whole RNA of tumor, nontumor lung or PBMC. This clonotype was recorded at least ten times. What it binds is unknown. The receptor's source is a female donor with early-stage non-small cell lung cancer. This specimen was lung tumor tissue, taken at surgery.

This CDR3 is CSGGLAGTDTQYF. CDR3 nucleotide sequence: TGCAGTGGGGGACTAGCGGGCACAGATACGCAGTATTTT. This chain uses TRBV20-1 with TRBJ2-3, with 11 bases fitting TRBD2. The germline V gene has CDR1 DFQATT and CDR2 SNEGSKA (reference sequence). The V gene end was trimmed by 7 bases and the J gene end by 1 base; junction bases not matched to a gene: 1. The CDR3 is made up of 13 amino acids.